This TCR beta chain comes out of a study of T cells in Graves' hyperthyroidism and ophthalmopathy. Amplified TCR beta CDR3 regions came from RNA transcripts. A first-round RT-PCR of the TCR CDR3 used the HTBI primer set. MiXCR, run by TCRdb on the multiplex PCR reads, gives a single entry per CDR3 protein. The sample consists of hundreds of thousands of distinct CDR3 sequences, about 15% of them appearing once. There are a few counts of this clonotype. The germline gives CDR1 SGDLS, CDR2 YYNGEE. CDR3 length equals 14 residues. With 3 bases removed from V and 4 bases from J, the gap between germline ends came to 10 bases.

The receptor comes from a woman younger than 35 with Graves' ophthalmopathy. The rearrangement uses TRBV9 and TRBJ2-2; TRBD1 or TRBD2 may be the D gene (5 bases each). Sequencing was carried out using blood. CDR3 DNA: TGTGCCAGCAGCGCCCGGGACGGCACCGGGGAGCTGTTTTTT. Translating gives CASSARDGTGELFF.